These 9 T cell receptor beta chains originate from one sample sequenced in a study of early T cells in non-severe SARS-CoV-2 infection. One entry per CDR3 protein, called by TCRdb with MiXCR from the 5' RACE reads. This table has about 68,000 distinct CDR3 sequences, about 11% appearing once. Sequences were obtained from whole blood. The receptors originated from an adult who was a healthcare worker with PCR-confirmed SARS-CoV-2 infection or an uninfected control (not recorded which).

This clonotype was picked up a small number of times. This chain uses TRBV28 with TRBJ1-2, with D perhaps matching TRBD1 (5 bases). V gave up 8 bases and J gave up 2 bases, with 9 bases separating them. This CDR3 contains 12 residues. Germline V gene data show CDR1 as MDHEN and CDR2 as SYDVKM. CDR3 region: CASRTTNYGYTF. In DNA, the CDR3 is TGTGCCAGCCGGACAACCAACTATGGCTACACCTTC.

This clonotype appeared many times. This chain uses TRBV7-9 with TRBJ1-4; no firm D call. Germline CDR1 and CDR2: SEHNR and FQNEAQ (reference sequence). The CDR3 totals 12 residues. V dropped 5 bases and J dropped 5 bases, with 6 bases sitting between them. The CDR3 DNA reads as TGTGCCAGCAGCCCCCAGAATGAAAAACTGTTTTTT. It specifies CASSPQNEKLFF.

The chain couples TRBV6-5 to TRBJ1-3; 9 bases match TRBD1. V lost 4 bases and J lost 0; bases outside the gene matches: 4. This CDR3 has 16 residues. Germline V lookup: CDR1 MNHEY, CDR2 SVGAGI. The CDR3 reads CASSWTGANSGNTIYF. The CDR3 DNA reads as TGTGCCAGCAGTTGGACAGGGGCGAACTCTGGAAACACCATATATTTT.

This clonotype came up a few times. This chain joins TRBV7-9 and TRBJ2-1; TRBD1 aligns across 8 bases. The J segment lost 7 bases and the V segment lost 5 bases, leaving 10 bases of the junction unmatched. Germline CDR1 reads SEHNR; CDR2 reads FQNEAQ (reference sequence). This CDR3 contains 15 residues. CDR3 sequence: CASSPTGALGNEQFF. The CDR3 nucleotides read TGTGCCAGCAGCCCGACAGGGGCCCTGGGGAATGAGCAGTTCTTC.

The V call is TRBV12-3 or TRBV12-4, the J call TRBJ1-6, with a weak D call TRBD1 (5 bases). The CDR3 has 14 residues. Trimming cost V 8 bases and J 9 bases, with 17 bases left between them. This CDR3 is CASRWGEESSPLHF. In nucleotides, the CDR3 is TGTGCCAGCCGATGGGGGGAGGAAAGTTCACCCCTCCACTTT.

The V gene is TRBV9, the J gene TRBJ2-1; 10 bases line up with TRBD2. The CDR3 length is 15 residues. The trim removed 4 bases at V and 6 bases at J, leaving 7 bases unmatched. From germline, CDR1 is SGDLS and CDR2 YYNGEE. CDR3 in DNA: TGTGCCAGCAGCCTGGGGGCTAGCGGGAGCAATGAGCAGTTCTTC. It encodes CASSLGASGSNEQFF.

There are many counts of this clonotype. The chain couples TRBV20-1 to TRBJ1-2, with D possibly being TRBD1 (5 bases). Germline assignment: CDR1 DFQATT and CDR2 SNEGSKA (reference sequence). With 5 bases removed from V and 2 bases from J, the gap between germline ends came to 9 bases. The CDR3 loop spans 12 amino acids. CDR3 residues: CSAGTENYGYTF. The CDR3 region has the DNA TGCAGTGCTGGGACCGAGAACTATGGCTACACCTTC.

This clonotype was seen only a few times. The chain couples TRBV5-6 to TRBJ2-2; D unresolved. The CDR3 is 14 residues long. Germline values: CDR1 SGHDT, CDR2 YYEEEE. Trimming stripped 0 bases from V and 6 bases from J, with 9 bases between. The CDR3 nucleotides read TGTGCCAGCAGCTTGGAAGGGAAGCCCGGGGAGCTGTTTTTT. This translates into CASSLEGKPGELFF.

This clonotype was counted many times. The chain is built from TRBV11-2 and TRBJ2-1; 12 bases line up with TRBD1. The CDR3 consists of 16 residues. Unmatched junction bases numbered 6, after V lost 5 bases and J lost 4 bases. Germline V CDR1 and CDR2: SGHAT, FQNNGV. This CDR3 is CASSPGTGGAYNEQFF. DNA for the CDR3: TGTGCCAGCAGCCCCGGGACAGGGGGCGCGTACAATGAGCAGTTCTTC. The whole variable domain, filled in from reference TRBV11-2 and TRBJ2-1, reads EAGVAQSPRYKIIEKRQSVAFWCNPISGHATLYWYQQILGQGPKLLIQFQNNGVVDDSQLPKDRFSAERLKGVDSTLKIQPAKLEDSAVYLCASSPGTGGAYNEQFFGPGTRLTVL.